This TCR beta chain originates from a study of blood T cell repertoires in COVID-19 (dated by TCRdb to 2018 to 2020). Background for the entire study: Samples covering the acute and convalescent phases of COVID-19 were provided by collaborators in the United States, Italy and Spain. Where available, HLA class I and class II types were taken from metadata supplied by the sample provider and were not determined by assay-based typing. The prospective study material was composed of cDNA or gDNA derived from T cells, B-cell-depleted T cells, or PBMCs. The samples were drawn from the first 160 participants of the ongoing ImmuneRACE study and from under 1,500 subjects provided by 6 global collaborators. A de-identified subject ID, COVID-19 status, age in years and sex were almost always included in the sample metadata. A freely available public database, intended as a resource for researchers studying the immune response to SARS-CoV-2, is where the repertoires were released. Subjects who had been exposed to COVID-19, were actively infected with it, or had recovered from it provided the deeply sampled blood TCRbeta repertoires that made up the dataset.

Beyond this particular receptor, the publication reports: Clinical and demographic metadata were provided uncurated, with the amount varying by source and participant.

Another Seattle source contributed samples from volunteer blood donors who had recovered from COVID-19. Whole blood was collected in K2EDTA tubes by collaborating institutions according to the institutions' own protocols. For TCRbeta analysis, collaborators shipped samples as frozen whole blood, isolated PBMCs, or DNA extracted from either of those sample types. TCRbeta CDR3 regions were amplified from genomic DNA using the immunoSEQ Assay, a bias-controlled multiplex PCR. Processing in the source paper ran as follows. The number of nucleated cells in each sample was estimated from the amplification of reference gene primers within the assay. To quantify the absolute abundance of each unique TCRbeta CDR3 rearrangement, sequence reads were collapsed and filtered. Productive Simpson clonality was computed per sample as the square root of Simpson's diversity index over productive rearrangements. TCRdb took over this immuneACCESS table, retaining in-frame rearrangements with V and J assigned. Such tables are incomplete; in checked studies, under half of the missing clones stem from an unresolved V gene, and the remainder is unexplained. V and J calls and clone size are those listed in that table; D and trimming were worked out from the DNA. The sample table shows under 250,000 clones, and around 86% are seen once. The leading ten clones occupy about 2% of the sample.

In regard to this clone: Its antigen remains unidentified. No quality values exist for individual bases; no much larger clone is one base distant.

The sequenced sample was peripheral blood. This TCR came from a man younger than 40 who had recovered from COVID-19.

The DNA sequence reads TGTGCCAGCAGACAGGGAGCGAACACCGGGGAGCTGTTTTTT. The translation is CASRQGANTGELFF. This chain is built from TRBV9 and TRBJ2-2, and the D gene may be TRBD1, 6 bases matching. The CDR3 numbers 14 residues from cysteine through phenylalanine. The read is trimmed to its CDR3 DNA, 42 bases read in frame from base 1. V is shortened by 5 bases, J by 0 bases, and the region joining them spans 8 bases. For CDR1 and CDR2, the germline V gene lists SGDLS and YYNGEE.